This is a list of T cell receptor beta chains from one sample in a study of vaccination and CD4 T cells after COVID-19. Via MiXCR, TCRdb re-called the PCR reads, giving one row per CDR3 protein. Of roughly 20,000 distinct CDR3 sequences in the sample, roughly 50% were seen once. For these TCRs, the target antigens are not known. Input material: CD4+ T cells from blood, cultured in vitro. All receptors derive from a human donor who had recovered from COVID-19. The CDR3 runs from the conserved cysteine through the conserved F or W. Each record gives: clone size, D gene, V gene, CDR3 length, J gene, CDR3 DNA, CDR3 protein. D genes are given only for firm matches. A row's size may be missing; if present it is once, few, many or a size class.

>.|TRBD1|TRBV7-9|11|TRBJ1-1
TGTGCCAGCCTGGACAGGGCGGAAGCTTTCTTT
CASLDRAEAFF
>.|.|TRBV7-8|15|TRBJ2-7
TGTGCCAGCAGCTTAGGGCTAGCCAGCCTTTACGAGCAGTACTTC
CASSLGLASLYEQYF
>.|TRBD2|TRBV6-2/TRBV6-3|17|TRBJ2-1
TGTGCCAGCAGTTTCCCTAGCGGGAGGGCTCTTGACAATGAGCAGTTCTTC
CASSFPSGRALDNEQFF
>few|TRBD1|TRBV28|14|TRBJ2-3
TGTGCCAGCAGTATGACAGGGGGCAAAGATACGCAGTATTTT
CASSMTGGKDTQYF
>.|.|TRBV18|17|TRBJ2-5
TGTGCCAGCTCACCACCGTCCGCGGGGCCGAGAAAAGAGACCCAGTACTTC
CASSPPSAGPRKETQYF
>.|.|TRBV6-1|14|TRBJ1-6
TGTGCCAGCAGGGTAACTTCGGAGGGGTCACCCCTCCACTTT
CASRVTSEGSPLHF
>.|.|TRBV20-1|14|TRBJ2-3
TGCAGTGCTAGCCCGCTGGGGGGTTCAGATACGCAGTATTTT
CSASPLGGSDTQYF
>.|TRBD1|TRBV29-1|13|TRBJ1-2
TGCAGCGCGGGACAGGGCCTAGGGAGAGGCTACACCTTC
CSAGQGLGRGYTF
>few|.|TRBV9|14|TRBJ1-2
TGTGCCAGCAGCGTTCGGACCGGAACTATGAGCTACACCTTC
CASSVRTGTMSYTF
>.|TRBD2|TRBV19|17|TRBJ2-5
TGTGCCGGCGGAGGGACTAGCGGGAACCGAAGCCAAGAGACCCAGTACTTC
CAGGGTSGNRSQETQYF
>few|.|TRBV12-3/TRBV12-4|14|TRBJ1-6
TGTGCCAGCAGGATGGAGACGGGAAGCTCACCCCTCCACTTT
CASRMETGSSPLHF
>.|.|TRBV12-5|12|TRBJ1-6
TGTGCTAGTGGTTTGCTAAGTTCACCCCTCCACTTT
CASGLLSSPLHF
>.|.|TRBV7-2|15|TRBJ1-6
TGTGCCAGCACCTTTGGAAGCTCCTATAATTCACCCCTCCACTTT
CASTFGSSYNSPLHF
>once|TRBD1|TRBV10-3|12|TRBJ2-7
TGTGCCACAACAGGGGGCGCCCACGAGCAGTACTTC
CATTGGAHEQYF
>.|.|TRBV20-1|15|TRBJ1-5
TGCAGTGCTAGAGATCCGGGGAGTTACAGTCAGCCCCAGCATTTT
CSARDPGSYSQPQHF
>few|.|TRBV18|14|TRBJ1-2
TGTGCCAGCTCTCCAGAACGGGTCAACTATGGCTACACCTTC
CASSPERVNYGYTF
>.|.|TRBV6-1|16|TRBJ2-1
TGTGCCAGCAGTGAAGCGCTTCGGGGGTTCAGCAATGAGCAGTTCTTC
CASSEALRGFSNEQFF
>few|.|TRBV15|13|TRBJ1-6
TGTGCCACCAGCGGAAAGACGAGTACACCCCTCCACTTT
CATSGKTSTPLHF
>.|.|TRBV5-1|14|TRBJ1-1
TGCGCCAGCAGCTTGGTAGGTTGGGACACTGAAGCTTTCTTT
CASSLVGWDTEAFF
>.|TRBD1|TRBV27|15|TRBJ1-4
TGTGCCAGCAGCTCCTCGACAGGGATTAGGGAAAAACTGTTTTTT
CASSSSTGIREKLFF
>.|.|TRBV10-3|13|TRBJ1-1
TGTGCCATCACTGCGGACGGGAACACTGAAGCTTTCTTT
CAITADGNTEAFF
>few|.|TRBV24-1|14|TRBJ2-3
TGTGCCACCAGTGTCCAGGGGAAAACAGATACGCAGTATTTT
CATSVQGKTDTQYF
>few|.|TRBV12-3/TRBV12-4|14|TRBJ1-1
TGTGCCAGCAGTTTTAGGATGAAGGGGGCTGAAGCTTTCTTT
CASSFRMKGAEAFF
>.|.|TRBV5-4|15|TRBJ1-1
TGTGCCAGCAGCTTGTCGGGGGTTATGTCGGGTGAAGCTTTCTTT
CASSLSGVMSGEAFF
>.|TRBD2|TRBV7-9|15|TRBJ2-7
TGTGCCAGCAGCTCGCCGGGACTAGCGGTGTGGGAGCAGTACTTC
CASSSPGLAVWEQYF
>.|TRBD2|TRBV7-8|19|TRBJ2-5
TGTGCCAGCAGCTCGGCGGCCAGGACTAGCGGGCGGGGTACGTTCGTTCAGTACTTC
CASSSAARTSGRGTFVQYF
>.|.|TRBV7-2|15|TRBJ2-3
TGTGCCAGCAGCTTAGCTAGATGGGGCCGGGGTACGCAGTATTTT
CASSLARWGRGTQYF
>few|TRBD2|TRBV6-1|15|TRBJ2-3
TGTGCCAGCAGTACCCAGGGACTAGCGGGGGATACGCAGTATTTT
CASSTQGLAGDTQYF
>.|.|TRBV9|16|TRBJ1-1
TGTGCCAGCAGCTCGCAGAGGGGGGGACTGAACACTGAAGCTTTCTTT
CASSSQRGGLNTEAFF
>once|TRBD2|TRBV4-3|16|TRBJ2-3
TGCGCCAGCAGCCAACATAGCGGGAGGGACGTCCCCTCGCAGTATTTT
CASSQHSGRDVPSQYF
>.|TRBD1|TRBV28|15|TRBJ2-3
TGTGCCAGCAGATCCCGGACAGGGGGATATAATACGCAGTATTTT
CASRSRTGGYNTQYF
>few|.|TRBV6-5|18|TRBJ2-5
TGTGCCAGCAGTTACTCATCCTCCCGGGGGCGACCACTTGAGACCCAGTACTTC
CASSYSSSRGRPLETQYF
>.|.|TRBV24-1|13|TRBJ2-3
TGTGCCACCAGGCGGGAAGCTTCCGATACGCAGTATTTT
CATRREASDTQYF
>.|.|TRBV7-3|14|TRBJ1-1
TGCGCCAGCCGGGGGCCACTTAAGAACACTGAAGCTTTCTTT
CASRGPLKNTEAFF
>.|.|TRBV7-9|14|TRBJ2-3
TGTGCCAGCAGCTTCGGGAGTGAAGTAGATACGCAGTATTTT
CASSFGSEVDTQYF
>medium-sized|TRBD2|TRBV6-1|12|TRBJ2-1
TGTGCCAGCAGGTCGACTAGCGGAGAGCAGTTCTTC
CASRSTSGEQFF
>.|.|TRBV28|13|TRBJ1-2
TGTGCCAGCAGTTTGCCAGGAGGCTATGGCTACACCTTC
CASSLPGGYGYTF
>.|.|TRBV5-1|14|TRBJ2-3
TGCGCCAGCAGCTTGGCCCAAAGGGCGGATACGCAGTATTTT
CASSLAQRADTQYF
>.|.|TRBV9|16|TRBJ2-5
TGTGCCAGCAGCGTAAGTAGCCGAGGGGACCAAGAGACCCAGTACTTC
CASSVSSRGDQETQYF
>.|.|TRBV15|13|TRBJ2-5
TGTGCCACCAGCGTAGGGAACCAAGAGTCCCAGTACTTC
CATSVGNQESQYF
>.|.|TRBV2|13|TRBJ2-1
TGTGCCAGCAGGGAAGAAGGGGCGGGAAAGCAGTTCTTC
CASREEGAGKQFF
>.|.|TRBV20-1|11|TRBJ2-7
TGCAGTGCTCGCCTGAAATACGAGCAGTACTTC
CSARLKYEQYF
>.|.|TRBV19|14|TRBJ2-3
TGTGCCAGTAGTATTCTCCACAGCACAGATACGCAGTATTTT
CASSILHSTDTQYF
>.|TRBD1|TRBV3-1|18|TRBJ2-2
TGTGCCAGCAGACAACTAAACCCGGGACAGGGAAAGGGCGGGGAGCTGTTTTTT
CASRQLNPGQGKGGELFF